Listed below are T cell receptor beta chains from one sample, sequenced in a study of patients and donors after allogeneic stem cell transplantation. TCRdb called the RT-PCR reads again in MiXCR, with one record for every CDR3 protein. The sample records 920,000 or so distinct CDR3 sequences, about 20% being singletons. Sequencing input: blood, either unsorted or a sorted T cell fraction (not recorded which). The receptors stem from a human donor who was either an allogeneic HSCT recipient or a stem cell or donor lymphocyte infusion donor (not recorded which). It is not recorded whose cells these are; they may come from a transplant donor. CDR3s include the opening cysteine and the closing phenylalanine or tryptophan. Each record gives: clone size, CDR3 length, D gene, V gene, J gene, CDR3 protein, CDR3 DNA. A D gene is named only where the DNA matches it firmly. A row's size may be missing; if present it is once, few, many or a size class.

>-|12|-|TRBV29-1|TRBJ2-3
CSVRRDKDTQYF
TGCAGCGTTCGTAGGGATAAAGATACGCAGTATTTT
>few|14|-|TRBV5-6|TRBJ2-7
CASSPAGDSYEQYF
TGTGCCAGCAGCCCAGCCGGGGACTCCTACGAGCAGTACTTC
>-|16|-|TRBV7-9|TRBJ2-2
CASSYTTDPRTGELFF
TGTGCCAGCAGCTACACGACGGATCCGCGGACCGGGGAGCTGTTTTTT
>-|16|TRBD2|TRBV7-9|TRBJ2-4
CASSTLSGVGKNIQYF
TGTGCCAGCAGCACCTTAAGCGGGGTCGGCAAAAACATTCAGTACTTC
>-|13|-|TRBV20-1|TRBJ2-2
CSAIGLRTGELFF
TGCAGTGCTATTGGACTGCGCACCGGGGAGCTGTTTTTT
>-|17|-|TRBV29-1|TRBJ2-2
CSVVSRRVGSSTGELFF
TGCAGCGTTGTCAGTAGGAGGGTTGGGTCGAGCACCGGGGAGCTGTTTTTT
>few|15|-|TRBV7-2|TRBJ1-3
CASSPYRVSGNTIYF
TGTGCCAGCTCTCCCTACCGCGTCTCTGGAAACACCATATATTTT
>-|18|-|TRBV5-1|TRBJ1-1
CASSRLNPPGGGGTEAFF
TGCGCCAGCAGCCGACTTAACCCCCCTGGGGGAGGTGGCACTGAAGCTTTCTTT
>few|14|-|TRBV20-1|TRBJ1-2
CSAREAQKKDGYTF
TGCAGTGCTAGAGAGGCACAGAAAAAGGATGGCTACACCTTC
>-|13|TRBD2|TRBV2|TRBJ2-1
CASMRLAGNEQFF
TGTGCCAGCATGAGACTAGCGGGCAATGAGCAGTTCTTC
>-|14|TRBD2|TRBV11-2|TRBJ2-3
CASTPSGGADTQYF
TGTGCCAGCACCCCTAGCGGGGGGGCAGATACGCAGTATTTT
>-|11|-|TRBV29-1|TRBJ1-2
CSAATAYGYTF
TGCAGCGCTGCGACAGCTTATGGCTACACCTTC